The 29 T cell receptor beta chains given below trace back to one sample, sequenced in a study of sequential checkpoint blockade in melanoma. Treatment denoted: randomized to nivolumab then ipilimumab (arm A) or the reverse (arm B). Assay: immunoSEQ multiplex PCR; the TCRdb copy retains only in-frame clones and omits some. The repertoire includes over 25,000 clones, approximately 75% of them detected once, and 13% sits in the top ten. The source was CD8+ T cells sorted from blood (inferred from file names), collected from a patient given nivolumab and ipilimumab in sequence. The receptors were gathered from a human donor with melanoma.

The chain has TRBV7-6 and TRBJ2-1; 8 bases agree with TRBD2. CDR3 length: 14 residues. The J segment lost 6 bases and the V segment lost 4 bases, leaving 5 bases of the junction unmatched. The germline CDR1 and CDR2 sequences are SGHVS and FNYEAQ. The CDR3, as DNA: TGTGCCAGCAGCTCGGGGGGGAGCCCCAATGAGCAGTTCTTC. It yields the protein CASSSGGSPNEQFF.

This chain connects TRBV27 to TRBJ1-5; TRBD1 matches 9 bases. This CDR3 contains 19 residues. Per the germline V gene, CDR1 is MNHEY and CDR2 is SMNVEV (reference sequence). V lost 4 bases to trimming and J lost 3 bases; unmatched junction nucleotides: 16. CDR3 DNA: TGTGCCAGCAGTTACGGACTTCCGGGACAGGGAAGGGACAATCAGCCCCAGCATTTT. As protein: CASSYGLPGQGRDNQPQHF.

This sequence joins TRBV4-2 and TRBJ2-7; possibly TRBD1 for D (6 bases). This CDR3 spans 16 amino acids. V was pared by 0 bases and J by 3 bases, with 15 bases between. Germline V lookup: CDR1 LGHNA, CDR2 YNFKEQ. CDR3 region: CASSQELAGAFYEQYF. The CDR3 nucleotides are TGTGCCAGCAGCCAAGAGTTGGCAGGGGCCTTCTACGAGCAGTACTTC.

The CDR3 nucleotides are TGTGCCAGCAGCCCCGGACAGAAACCCTACGAGCAGTACTTC. Residues: CASSPGQKPYEQYF. This chain connects TRBV7-6 to TRBJ2-7, with a tentative D call TRBD1 (6 bases). The CDR3 sequence is 14 residues long. V lost 5 bases to trimming and J lost 2 bases, with 13 bases between them. Germline V gene data show CDR1 as SGHVS and CDR2 as FNYEAQ.

The genes are TRBV11-3 and TRBJ2-1; no clear D gene. The length of the CDR3 is 15 residues. Germline CDR1 SGHNT, CDR2 YENEEA. V shed 3 bases and J shed 0 bases, with 9 bases lying between them. Written as DNA, the CDR3 is TGTGCCAGCAGCTTGTTATCTAGCTCCTACAATGAGCAGTTCTTC. This translates into CASSLLSSSYNEQFF. Combining the CDR3 with reference TRBV11-3 and TRBJ2-1 gives the whole variable domain EAGVVQSPRYKIIEKKQPVAFWCNPISGHNTLYWYLQNLGQGPELLIRYENEEAVDDSQLPKDRFSAERLKGVDSTLKIQPAELGDSAVYLCASSLLSSSYNEQFFGPGTRLTVL.

The rearrangement links TRBV6-5 to TRBJ2-7; D might be TRBD1 (6 bases). This CDR3 is built from 12 residues. V lost 6 bases and J lost 5, with 11 bases in between. Germline-derived CDR1 and CDR2 are MNHEY and SVGAGI. The CDR3 loop reads CASRGTINEQYF. CDR3 DNA: TGTGCCAGCAGGGGGACAATCAACGAGCAGTACTTC.

V gene TRBV7-8 combines with J gene TRBJ2-7; 8 bases agree with TRBD2. The CDR3 consists of 14 residues. V gave up 5 bases and J gave up 2 bases; unmatched junction bases: 5. Germline V CDR1 and CDR2: SGHVS, FQNEAQ. CDR3 sequence (DNA): TGTGCCAGCAGCCCAAGGGGACTAGCCTACGAGCAGTACTTC. Its protein is CASSPRGLAYEQYF.

The chain has TRBV7-6 and TRBJ2-5; D not resolved. V was cut by 1 base and J by 13 bases, with 10 bases left in between. The germline V gene has CDR1 SGHVS and CDR2 FNYEAQ. This CDR3 is 11 amino acids long. Here the CDR3 DNA reads TGTGCCAGCAGCTTAGGGGCCGAACGGTACTTC. Translated: CASSLGAERYF.

The V and J genes are TRBV11-3 and TRBJ2-2; 7 bases are shared with TRBD1. From germline, CDR1 is SGHNT and CDR2 YENEEA. Losses at the gene ends were 3 bases for V and 4 bases for J; bases not matched to a gene: 5. CDR3 length: 15 amino acids. CDR3 sequence reads: CASSLSTGATGELFF. Written as DNA, the CDR3 is TGTGCCAGCAGCTTGAGTACAGGGGCCACCGGGGAGCTGTTTTTT.

V usage is TRBV7-9 and J usage is TRBJ2-7, with D unclear. Trimming pared 5 bases from V and 5 bases from J, leaving 16 bases between. This CDR3 region has 14 residues. Germline V gene sequence: CDR1 SEHNR, CDR2 FQNEAQ (reference sequence). The CDR3 nucleotides are TGTGCCAGCAGCCGAAAGGTCCTGGGCGACGAGCAGTACTTC. It encodes CASSRKVLGDEQYF.

This chain joins TRBV19 and TRBJ2-1; 7 nucleotides align to TRBD2. Trimming at V came to 1 base and at J to 2 bases, leaving 2 bases not matched to a gene. CDR1 and CDR2 (germline): LNHDA, SQIVND (reference sequence). This CDR3 contains 15 residues. For the CDR3, the DNA is TGTGCCAGTAGTATAGCTAGCGGCACCTACAATGAGCAGTTCTTC. Its protein product is CASSIASGTYNEQFF.

A single count supports this clone. Compared with germline, one end of the junction differs, possibly owing to a read error. This chain uses TRBV7-7 with TRBJ2-1; D is possibly TRBD1 or TRBD2 (6 bases each). Germline CDR1 is SSHAT and CDR2 is FNYEAQ (reference sequence). The CDR3 has 14 amino acids. CDR3 bases: TGTGCTAGCAGCTTAGGGGGGCCAAACAATGAGCAGTTCTTC. It translates to CASSLGGPNNEQFF.

Only a few counts were recorded for this clone. This CDR3 reads CASSLKNVFRDSGNTIYF. The CDR3 DNA reads TGTGCCAGCAGCTTAAAGAATGTTTTCCGGGACTCTGGAAACACCATATATTTT. The chain recombines TRBV7-3 with TRBJ1-3; D is uncertain. The CDR3 spans 18 residues. V lost 1 base and J 0 bases, leaving 16 bases between the germline ends. From germline, CDR1 is SGHTA and CDR2 FQGTGA.

This clone is deemed medium-sized. The V gene is TRBV19, the J gene TRBJ1-1; 8 nucleotides agree with TRBD1. Germline assignment: CDR1 LNHDA and CDR2 SQIVND (reference sequence). The CDR3 runs 14 residues. Losses at the gene ends were 5 bases for V and 5 bases for J; bases not matched to a gene: 7. The CDR3 DNA reads as TGTGCCAGTAGTCGGACAGGGCCGCGGACTGAAGCTTTCTTT. It codes for CASSRTGPRTEAFF.

The J gene is TRBJ1-2, the V gene TRBV4-2; D is uncertain. The CDR3 extends over 19 amino acids. Trimming pared 1 base from V and 3 bases from J, leaving 24 bases between. Germline CDR1 LGHNA, CDR2 YNFKEQ. The CDR3 reads CASSQAGLEGIFSDYGYTF. In DNA form, the CDR3 reads TGTGCCAGCAGCCAAGCCGGACTAGAGGGTATCTTCTCGGACTATGGCTACACCTTC.

V gene TRBV11-1 combines with J gene TRBJ1-1; 9 bases fit TRBD1. The CDR3 contains 16 residues. From germline, CDR1 is SGHAT and CDR2 FQDESV (reference sequence). The V and J ends lost 5 bases and 1 base, in that order; junction bases with no gene match: 8. The CDR3 DNA sequence: TGTGCCAGCAGCGAGAATTACAGGGGGCAGAACACTGAAGCTTTCTTT. Amino acid sequence: CASSENYRGQNTEAFF.

V gene TRBV5-5 combines with J gene TRBJ2-7; TRBD1 agrees at 8 bases. Per germline, CDR1 SGHKS and CDR2 YYEKEE (reference sequence). The CDR3 has 16 amino acids. J lost 0 bases, V lost 2 bases, and 7 bases had no gene match. The CDR3 here is CASSLPQGASSYEQYF. The DNA for the CDR3 is TGTGCCAGCAGCTTACCCCAGGGGGCAAGCTCCTACGAGCAGTACTTC. Variable domain in full (rest from reference TRBV5-5 and TRBJ2-7): DAGVTQSPTHLIKTRGQQVTLRCSPISGHKSVSWYQQVLGQGPQFIFQYYEKEERGRGNFPDRFSARQFPNYSSELNVNALLLGDSALYLCASSLPQGASSYEQYFGPGTRLTVT.

The chain is built from TRBV5-6 and TRBJ1-2; TRBD1 agrees at 7 bases. Germline CDR1 and CDR2: SGHDT and YYEEEE. V lost 3 bases and J lost 2; bases outside the gene matches: 16. The CDR3 spans 18 residues. The CDR3 loop reads CASSWRQGAKPPNYGYTF. The CDR3 DNA follows: TGTGCCAGCAGCTGGAGACAGGGTGCGAAACCTCCGAACTATGGCTACACCTTC.

The V call is TRBV19, the J call TRBJ2-7; TRBD1 aligns across 7 bases. Germline CDR1 is LNHDA and CDR2 is SQIVND (reference sequence). The CDR3 runs 14 residues. The J segment lost 4 bases and the V segment lost 5 bases, leaving 8 bases of the junction unmatched. CDR3 loop: CASSAWDSSYEQYF. The CDR3 DNA sequence: TGTGCCAGTAGTGCCTGGGACAGCAGTTACGAGCAGTACTTC.

The V and J genes are TRBV28 and TRBJ2-7; perhaps TRBD1 as D (6 bases). The V end lost 7 bases, the J end lost 2 bases, and 18 bases lay between the germline ends. The CDR3 length is 15 residues. CDR1 MDHEN and CDR2 SYDVKM come from the germline V gene. DNA for the CDR3: TGTGCCAGCAATCTGGCAGGGGACCTGCCCTACGAGCAGTACTTC. It translates to CASNLAGDLPYEQYF.

This chain uses TRBV5-1 with TRBJ2-1, with TRBD2 matching 9 bases. CDR1 SGHRS and CDR2 YFSETQ come from the germline V gene. V trimming: 3 bases; J trimming: 6 bases; junction bases outside the gene matches: 4. The CDR3 loop spans 14 amino acids. The CDR3 DNA reads TGCGCCAGCAGCTGGCGGGGGGGGATCAATGAGCAGTTCTTC. This gives the protein CASSWRGGINEQFF.

The chain recombines TRBV9 with TRBJ1-6, with D possibly TRBD1 on 5 matching bases. From germline, CDR1 is SGDLS and CDR2 YYNGEE. The V and J ends lost 3 bases and 7 bases respectively, with 17 bases between them. The CDR3 length is 16 residues. In DNA, the CDR3 is TGTGCCAGCAGCGAGTCCCGGGGGGTTGAAAATTCACCCCTCCACTTT. It codes for CASSESRGVENSPLHF.

The chain is built from TRBV6-5 and TRBJ2-7, with TRBD1 matching 11 bases. Germline CDR1 MNHEY, CDR2 SVGAGI. V shed 6 bases, J shed 2 bases, and the junction held 6 bases outside the gene matches. The CDR3 spans 15 residues. This chain's CDR3 is CASSPGQGAAYEQYF. DNA of the CDR3: TGTGCCAGCAGCCCCGGACAGGGGGCTGCCTACGAGCAGTACTTC.

The chain is built from TRBV7-9 and TRBJ2-5, with a tentative D call TRBD2 (5 bases). The CDR3 sequence is 15 residues long. In germline, CDR1 is SEHNR, CDR2 FQNEAQ (reference sequence). The V end was cut by 1 base, the J end by 3 bases, with 12 bases between. The CDR3 DNA reads TGTGCCAGCAGCTTAGTCGGACTGACGGAAGAGACCCAGTACTTC. It is translated as CASSLVGLTEETQYF.

CDR3 residues: CATSPGTGSYNEQFF. CDR3 bases: TGTGCCACCAGCCCCGGGACTGGCTCCTACAATGAGCAGTTCTTC. The chain carries TRBV15 and TRBJ2-1; maybe TRBD2 (6 bases). Germline V CDR1 and CDR2: LNHNV, YYDKDF (reference sequence). Trimming stripped 5 bases from V and 0 bases from J, with 11 bases between. CDR3 size: 15 residues. Together with reference TRBV15 and TRBJ2-1, the CDR3 gives the full variable domain: DAMVIQNPRYQVTQFGKPVTLSCSQTLNHNVMYWYQQKSSQAPKLLFHYYDKDFNNEADTPDNFQSRRPNTSFCFLDIRSPGLGDTAMYLCATSPGTGSYNEQFFGPGTRLTVL.

This chain joins TRBV19 and TRBJ2-2; 8 bases are shared with TRBD1. After removal of 6 bases from V and 3 bases from J, the junction contained 0 bases not matched to a gene. Germline V lookup: CDR1 LNHDA, CDR2 SQIVND (reference sequence). The CDR3 contains 13 residues. CDR3 bases: TGTGCCAGTAGGGACAGGGACACCGGGGAGCTGTTTTTT. This sequence encodes CASRDRDTGELFF. The full variable domain, in which reference TRBV19 and TRBJ2-2 provide the parts outside the CDR3, is DGGITQSPKYLFRKEGQNVTLSCEQNLNHDAMYWYRQDPGQGLRLIYYSQIVNDFQKGDIAEGYSVSREKKESFPLTVTSAQKNPTAFYLCASRDRDTGELFFGEGSRLTVL.

V and J are TRBV15 and TRBJ1-5; 7 nucleotides align to TRBD1. V lost 5 bases, J lost 6 bases, and 7 bases stayed unmatched. The length of the CDR3 is 14 residues. Germline V gene data show CDR1 as LNHNV and CDR2 as YYDKDF (reference sequence). Written as DNA, the CDR3 is TGTGCCACCAGCCCCGGGACAGAGCCTCAGCCCCAGCATTTT. Translation: CATSPGTEPQPQHF.

The genes are TRBV19 and TRBJ1-1; TRBD1 agrees at 8 bases. V dropped 3 bases and J dropped 0; count of bases not matched to a gene: 3. The CDR3 runs 15 residues. Looked up from germline, CDR1 is LNHDA and CDR2 is SQIVND (reference sequence). The CDR3 region has the DNA TGTGCCAGTAGTATCGCGACAGGGGTGAACACTGAAGCTTTCTTT. Its protein is CASSIATGVNTEAFF.

The CDR3 region is CASSLETGVEVETQYF. DNA of the CDR3: TGTGCCAGCAGCTTAGAGACCGGTGTGGAGGTGGAGACCCAGTACTTC. The genes are TRBV7-7 and TRBJ2-5; D possibly corresponds to TRBD2 (5 bases). Trimming cost V 1 base and J 5 bases, with 17 bases left between them. Germline CDR1 is SSHAT and CDR2 is FNYEAQ (reference sequence). This CDR3 comprises 16 residues. The full variable domain, completed using reference TRBV7-7 and TRBJ2-5, is GAGVSQSPRYKVTKRGQDVTLRCDPISSHATLYWYQQALGQGPEFLTYFNYEAQPDKSGLPSDRFSAERPEGSISTLTIQRTEQRDSAMYRCASSLETGVEVETQYFGPGTRLLVL.